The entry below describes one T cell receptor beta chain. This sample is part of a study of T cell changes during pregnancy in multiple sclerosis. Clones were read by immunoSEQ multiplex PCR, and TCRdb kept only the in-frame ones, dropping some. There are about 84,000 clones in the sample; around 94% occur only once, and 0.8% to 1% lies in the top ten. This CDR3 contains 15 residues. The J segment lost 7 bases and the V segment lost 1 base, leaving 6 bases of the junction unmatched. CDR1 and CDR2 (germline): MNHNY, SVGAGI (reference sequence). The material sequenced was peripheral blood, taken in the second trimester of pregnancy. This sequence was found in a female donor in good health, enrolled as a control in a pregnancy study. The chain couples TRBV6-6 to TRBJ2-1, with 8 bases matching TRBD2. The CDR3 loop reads CASSYLATGGNEQFF. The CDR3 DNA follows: TGTGCCAGCAGTTACTTAGCTACGGGAGGGAATGAGCAGTTCTTC.